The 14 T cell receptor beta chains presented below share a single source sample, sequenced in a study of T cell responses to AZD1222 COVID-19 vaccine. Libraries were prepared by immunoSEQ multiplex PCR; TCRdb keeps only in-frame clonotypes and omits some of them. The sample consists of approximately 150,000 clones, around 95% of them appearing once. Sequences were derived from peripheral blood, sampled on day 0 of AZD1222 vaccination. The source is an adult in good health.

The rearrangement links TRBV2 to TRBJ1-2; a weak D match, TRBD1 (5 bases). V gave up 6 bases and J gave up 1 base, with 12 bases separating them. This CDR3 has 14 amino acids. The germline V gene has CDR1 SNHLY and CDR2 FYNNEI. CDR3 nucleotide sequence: TGTGCCAGCAGGGGACCGCCGGATAACTATGGCTACACCTTC. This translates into CASRGPPDNYGYTF. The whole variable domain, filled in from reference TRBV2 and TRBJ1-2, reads EPEVTQTPSHQVTQMGQEVILRCVPISNHLYFYWYRQILGQKVEFLVSFYNNEISEKSEIFDDQFSVERPDGSNFTLKIRSTKLEDSAMYFCASRGPPDNYGYTFGSGTRLTVV.

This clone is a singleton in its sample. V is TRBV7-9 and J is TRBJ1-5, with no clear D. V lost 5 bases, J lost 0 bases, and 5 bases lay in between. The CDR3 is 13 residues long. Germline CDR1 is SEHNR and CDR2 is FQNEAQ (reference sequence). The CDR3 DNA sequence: TGTGCCAGCAGCCTAGATAGCAATCAGCCCCAGCATTTT. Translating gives CASSLDSNQPQHF.

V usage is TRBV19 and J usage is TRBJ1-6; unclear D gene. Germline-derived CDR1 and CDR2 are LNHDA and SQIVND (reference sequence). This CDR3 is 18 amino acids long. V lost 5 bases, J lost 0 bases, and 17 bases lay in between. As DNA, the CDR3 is TGTGCCAGTAGTGTTCTGGCGATCCGAAGCTCCTATAATTCACCCCTCCACTTT. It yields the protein CASSVLAIRSSYNSPLHF.

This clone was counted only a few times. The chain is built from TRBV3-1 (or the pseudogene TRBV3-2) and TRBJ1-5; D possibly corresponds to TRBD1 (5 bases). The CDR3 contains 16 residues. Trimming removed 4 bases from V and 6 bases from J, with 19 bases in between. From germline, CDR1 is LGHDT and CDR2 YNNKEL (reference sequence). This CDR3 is CASSLGEAGLGQPQHF. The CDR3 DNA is TGTGCCAGCAGCCTCGGGGAGGCGGGGCTAGGTCAGCCCCAGCATTTT.

CDR3 sequence: CASSLDRQDYEQYV. The CDR3 nucleotides are TGTGCCAGCAGCTTAGATAGACAGGATTACGAGCAGTACGTC. The chain recombines TRBV11-3 with TRBJ2-7; D might be TRBD1 (6 bases). V dropped 0 bases and J dropped 4 bases, with 10 bases sitting between them. Per germline, CDR1 SGHNT and CDR2 YENEEA. This CDR3 is 14 amino acids long.

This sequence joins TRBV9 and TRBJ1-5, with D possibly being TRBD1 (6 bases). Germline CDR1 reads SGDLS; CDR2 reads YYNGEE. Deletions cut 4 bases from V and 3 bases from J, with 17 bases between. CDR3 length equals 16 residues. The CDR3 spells CASSQGIWGHNQPQHF. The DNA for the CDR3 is TGTGCCAGCAGCCAGGGAATCTGGGGGCACAATCAGCCCCAGCATTTT.

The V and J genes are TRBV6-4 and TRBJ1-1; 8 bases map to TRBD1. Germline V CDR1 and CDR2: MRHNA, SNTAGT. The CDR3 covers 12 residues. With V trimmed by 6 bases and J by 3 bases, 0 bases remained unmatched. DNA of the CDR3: TGTGCCAGCAGACAGGGGGACACTGAAGCTTTCTTT. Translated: CASRQGDTEAFF.

CDR3 bases: TGTGCCAGCAGTTTAGCTACAGGGGGCGCGGATACGCAGTATTTT. Encoded protein: CASSLATGGADTQYF. This chain links TRBV6-6 with TRBJ2-3; 9 positions agree with TRBD1. With 4 bases clipped from V and 6 bases from J, the junction kept 8 bases outside the gene matches. This CDR3 has 15 amino acids. Looked up from germline, CDR1 is MNHNY and CDR2 is SVGAGI (reference sequence).

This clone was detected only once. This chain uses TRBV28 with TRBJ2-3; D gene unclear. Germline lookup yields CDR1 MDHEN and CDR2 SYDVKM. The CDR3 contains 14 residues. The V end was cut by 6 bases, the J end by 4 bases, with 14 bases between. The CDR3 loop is CASSPLAGPDTQYF. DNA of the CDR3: TGTGCCAGCAGCCCTCTCGCCGGGCCAGATACGCAGTATTTT.

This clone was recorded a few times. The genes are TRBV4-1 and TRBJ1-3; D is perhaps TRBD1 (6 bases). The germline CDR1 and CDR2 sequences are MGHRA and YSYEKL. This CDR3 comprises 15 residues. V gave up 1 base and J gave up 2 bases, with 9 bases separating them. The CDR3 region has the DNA TGCGCCAGCAGCCAAGCAGGGGTGGCTGGAAACACCATATATTTT. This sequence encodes CASSQAGVAGNTIYF.

The CDR3 bases are TGTGCCAGCAGCGAGACAGGGAATCAGCCCCAGCATTTT. Translating gives CASSETGNQPQHF. J is TRBJ1-5 and V is TRBV25-1, with 7 positions matching TRBD1. The length of the CDR3 is 13 residues. With 6 bases clipped from V and 4 bases from J, the junction kept 3 bases outside the gene matches. CDR1 is MGHDK, CDR2 SYGVNS, per germline.

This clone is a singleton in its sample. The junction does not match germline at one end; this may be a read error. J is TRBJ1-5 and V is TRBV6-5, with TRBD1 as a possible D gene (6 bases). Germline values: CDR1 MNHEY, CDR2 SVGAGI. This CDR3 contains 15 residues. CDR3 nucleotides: TGTGCCAGCAGCCCGAGGGGGGGTGGCAAGCAGCCCCAGCATTTT. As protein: CASSPRGGGKQPQHF.

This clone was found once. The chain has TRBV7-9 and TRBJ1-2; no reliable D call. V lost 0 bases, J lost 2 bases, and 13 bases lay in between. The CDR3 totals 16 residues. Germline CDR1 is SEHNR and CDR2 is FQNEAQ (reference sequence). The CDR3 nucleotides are TGTGCCAGCAGCTTAGCGCACCGGGAACCAAACTATGGCTACACCTTC. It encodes CASSLAHREPNYGYTF.

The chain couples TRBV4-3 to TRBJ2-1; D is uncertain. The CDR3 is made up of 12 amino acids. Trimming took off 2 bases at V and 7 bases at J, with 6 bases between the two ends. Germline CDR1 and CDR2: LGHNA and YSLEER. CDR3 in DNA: TGCGCCAGCAGCCAATTAGGTAATGAGCAGTTCTTC. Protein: CASSQLGNEQFF.